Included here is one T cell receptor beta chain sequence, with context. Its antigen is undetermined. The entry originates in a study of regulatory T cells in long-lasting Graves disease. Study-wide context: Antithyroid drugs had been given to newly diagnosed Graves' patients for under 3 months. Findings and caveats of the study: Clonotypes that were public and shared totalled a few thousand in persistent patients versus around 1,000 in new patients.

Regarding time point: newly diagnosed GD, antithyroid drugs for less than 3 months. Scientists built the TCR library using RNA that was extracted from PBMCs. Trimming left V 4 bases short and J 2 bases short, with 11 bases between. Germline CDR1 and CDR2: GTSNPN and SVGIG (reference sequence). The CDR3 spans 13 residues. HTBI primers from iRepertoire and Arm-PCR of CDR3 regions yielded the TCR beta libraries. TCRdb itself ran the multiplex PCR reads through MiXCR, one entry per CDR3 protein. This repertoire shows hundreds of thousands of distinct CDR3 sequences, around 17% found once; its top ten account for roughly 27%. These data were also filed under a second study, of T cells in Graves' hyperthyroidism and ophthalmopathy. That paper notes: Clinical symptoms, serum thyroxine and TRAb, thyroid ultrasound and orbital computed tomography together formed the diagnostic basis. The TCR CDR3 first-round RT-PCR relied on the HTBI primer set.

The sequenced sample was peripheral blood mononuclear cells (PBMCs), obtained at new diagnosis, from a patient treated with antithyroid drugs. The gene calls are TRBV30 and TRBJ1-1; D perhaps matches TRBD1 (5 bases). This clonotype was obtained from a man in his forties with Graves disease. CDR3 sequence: CAWMAQVNTEAFF. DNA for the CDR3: TGTGCCTGGATGGCACAGGTTAACACTGAAGCTTTCTTT.